Below, 12 T cell receptor beta chains from the same sample are listed, as sequenced in a study of T cell changes during pregnancy in multiple sclerosis. Using immunoSEQ multiplex PCR, the repertoire was profiled, and TCRdb retains in-frame clones only, with some absent. The repertoire consists of roughly 89,000 clones, with about 93% occurring once and the leading ten covering roughly 4%. Sequencing was performed on peripheral blood, taken in the first trimester of pregnancy. The receptor set was obtained from a female donor with multiple sclerosis, enrolled in a pregnancy study.

This chain connects TRBV18 to TRBJ2-5; D is uncertain. This CDR3 is 13 amino acids long. The V end lost 3 bases, the J end lost 1 base, and 6 bases lay between the germline ends. Germline CDR1 is KGHSH and CDR2 is LQKENI. In nucleotides, the CDR3 is TGTGCCAGCTCACCGGGCTTCCAAGAGACCCAGTACTTC. Residues: CASSPGFQETQYF.

This chain connects TRBV6-6 to TRBJ1-3; 12 bases are shared with TRBD1. The CDR3 has 16 amino acids. Trimming at V came to 6 bases and at J to 0 bases, leaving 3 bases not matched to a gene. The V gene's germline CDR1 is MNHNY and CDR2 SVGAGI (reference sequence). Here the CDR3 reads CASRPGQGASGNTIYF. The CDR3 DNA sequence: TGTGCCAGCAGGCCGGGACAGGGGGCCTCTGGAAACACCATATATTTT.

The rearrangement joins TRBV29-1 to TRBJ2-3; D gene uncertain. CDR1 SQVTM and CDR2 ANQGSEA come from the germline V gene. Trimming cost V 8 bases and J 5 bases, with 11 bases left between them. CDR3 size: 11 residues. CDR3 in amino acids: CSSTSLDTQYF. The CDR3 DNA sequence: TGCAGCTCAACTTCCCTAGATACGCAGTATTTT.

This clone was detected only once. The genes are TRBV11-2 and TRBJ2-5; D not certain. Trimming left V 0 bases short and J 7 bases short, with 3 bases between. Looked up from germline, CDR1 is SGHAT and CDR2 is FQNNGV. The CDR3 spans 11 residues. Written as DNA, the CDR3 is TGTGCCAGCAGCTTAGAGGCGACCCAGTACTTC. It codes for CASSLEATQYF.

The chain has TRBV6-5 and TRBJ2-7; 7 bases map to TRBD1. The CDR3 length is 15 residues. The V gene's germline CDR1 is MNHEY and CDR2 SVGAGI. Unmatched junction bases numbered 6, after V lost 0 bases and J lost 4 bases. Here the CDR3 reads CASSYSYRGTYEQYF. DNA of the CDR3: TGTGCCAGCAGTTACTCTTACAGGGGAACATACGAGCAGTACTTC.

The gene calls are TRBV7-2 and TRBJ2-7; the D gene is possibly TRBD2 (5 bases). Germline V gene data show CDR1 as SGHTA and CDR2 as FQGNSA. The V end lost 2 bases, the J end lost 4 bases, and 6 bases lay between the germline ends. This CDR3 spans 12 amino acids. CDR3 region: CASSLSGYEQYF. CDR3 DNA sequence: TGTGCCAGCAGCTTATCGGGGTACGAGCAGTACTTC.

V usage is TRBV27 and J usage is TRBJ2-7, with D hard to call. Per the germline V gene, CDR1 is MNHEY and CDR2 is SMNVEV (reference sequence). V gave up 6 bases and J gave up 0 bases, with 12 bases separating them. The length of the CDR3 is 14 residues. This CDR3 reads CASSPTMSSYEQYF. The CDR3 DNA reads as TGTGCCAGCAGCCCTACTATGAGCTCCTACGAGCAGTACTTC.

V usage is TRBV19 and J usage is TRBJ2-7; D unclear. The CDR3 has 11 amino acids. Germline V gene data show CDR1 as LNHDA and CDR2 as SQIVND (reference sequence). V lost 6 bases to trimming and J lost 3 bases, with 6 bases between them. The CDR3 DNA is TGTGCCAGTAGGCACGGCTACGAGCAGTACTTC. Protein product: CASRHGYEQYF.

The chain links TRBV25-1 to TRBJ2-2; tentatively, D is TRBD2 (5 bases). The CDR3 covers 15 residues. CDR1 is MGHDK, CDR2 SYGVNS, per germline. The V end lost 2 bases, the J end lost 3 bases, and 10 bases lay between the germline ends. CDR3 sequence: CASSERDLDTGELFF. DNA of the CDR3: TGTGCCAGCAGTGAACGGGATTTAGACACCGGGGAGCTGTTTTTT.

The chain employs TRBV7-9 and TRBJ2-5; 8 bases agree with TRBD2. The V and J ends lost 2 bases and 4 bases, in that order; junction bases with no gene match: 6. The CDR3 extends over 15 amino acids. Per the germline V gene, CDR1 is SEHNR and CDR2 is FQNEAQ (reference sequence). This CDR3 reads CASSLRLAGGETQYF. For the CDR3, the DNA is TGTGCCAGCAGCTTACGGCTAGCGGGCGGAGAGACCCAGTACTTC.

The count of this clone is one. This sequence joins TRBV6-5 and TRBJ1-1, with D tentatively TRBD1 (5 bases). The CDR3 consists of 11 residues. V was shortened by 4 bases and J by 7 bases, with 7 bases between the two germline ends. Germline V gives CDR1 MNHEY, CDR2 SVGAGI. The CDR3 loop reads CASSSGFEAFF. The CDR3, as DNA: TGTGCCAGCAGTTCAGGGTTTGAAGCTTTCTTT.

This chain joins TRBV29-1 and TRBJ2-3; D might be TRBD2 (5 bases). Deletions cut 4 bases from V and 8 bases from J, with 13 bases between. This CDR3 is 12 amino acids long. Germline values: CDR1 SQVTM, CDR2 ANQGSEA. CDR3 coding DNA: TGCAGCGTTGGGCACCAGGAGGTTACGCAGTATTTT. Protein: CSVGHQEVTQYF.